This entry concerns a single T cell receptor (beta chain). These data originate in a study of cytomegalovirus exposure and HLA in healthy donors. This PCR relied on a set of 60 Vbeta primers and 13 Jbeta primers. The protocol was immunoSEQ multiplex PCR, while the TCRdb copy is restricted to in-frame clones and leaves out a portion. The sample comprises roughly 120,000 clones, 79% of which are singletons, and approximately 4.5% rests with the top ten. The CDR3 contains 13 residues. V lost 7 bases to trimming and J lost 4 bases; unmatched junction nucleotides: 6. Per germline, CDR1 SQVTM and CDR2 ANQGSEA.

The TCR comes from a man younger than 40 in good health and CMV-seropositive. Sequences were obtained from PBMCs. The V call is TRBV29-1, the J call TRBJ2-7; TRBD2 aligns across 11 bases. Here the CDR3 reads CSAMGLAAYEQYF. The CDR3, as DNA: TGCAGCGCCATGGGACTAGCGGCTTACGAGCAGTACTTC.